This T cell receptor (beta chain) appears in the sequencing data of a study of T cell changes during pregnancy in multiple sclerosis. TCRdb's copy holds only in-frame clones and misses some; the assay was immunoSEQ multiplex PCR. The table has more than 45,000 clones, 92% seen once. Per germline, CDR1 SGHTA and CDR2 FQGNSA. CDR3 length: 17 residues. The trim removed 5 bases at V and 9 bases at J, leaving 14 bases unmatched. The chain joins TRBV7-2 to TRBJ1-6; 9 bases match TRBD1. Material: CD4+ T cells from peripheral blood mononuclear cells, obtained after pregnancy. The clonotype originates from a female donor with multiple sclerosis, enrolled in a pregnancy study. CDR3 nucleotides: TGTGCCAGCAGCCCGCTGGGACAGGGATATTTAGTTTCACCCCTCCACTTT. Protein: CASSPLGQGYLVSPLHF.